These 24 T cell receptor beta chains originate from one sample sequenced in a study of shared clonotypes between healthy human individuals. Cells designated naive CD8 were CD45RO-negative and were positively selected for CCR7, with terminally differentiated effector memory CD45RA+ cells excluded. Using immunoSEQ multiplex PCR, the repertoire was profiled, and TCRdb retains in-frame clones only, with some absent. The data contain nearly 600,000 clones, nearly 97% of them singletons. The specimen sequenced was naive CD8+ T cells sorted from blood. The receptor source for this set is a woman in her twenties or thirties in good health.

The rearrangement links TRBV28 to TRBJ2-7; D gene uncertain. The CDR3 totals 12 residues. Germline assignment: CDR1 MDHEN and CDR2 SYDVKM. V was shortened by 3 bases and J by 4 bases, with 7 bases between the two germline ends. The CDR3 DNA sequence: TGTGCCAGCAGTTTCCCCCATTACGAGCAGTACTTC. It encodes CASSFPHYEQYF.

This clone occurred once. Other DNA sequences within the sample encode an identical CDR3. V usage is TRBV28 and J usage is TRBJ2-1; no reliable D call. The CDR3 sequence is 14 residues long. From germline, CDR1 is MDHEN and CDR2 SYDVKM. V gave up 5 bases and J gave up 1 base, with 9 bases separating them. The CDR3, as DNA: TGTGCCAGCAGTCTACTCGGTTCCTACAATGAGCAGTTCTTC. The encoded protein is CASSLLGSYNEQFF.

CDR3 in DNA: TGTGCCAGCAGGGAGGACAGATCGATCTCCTACAATGAGCAGTTCTTC. Translating it yields CASREDRSISYNEQFF. This chain links TRBV2 with TRBJ2-1, with D perhaps TRBD1 (6 bases). Germline CDR1 is SNHLY and CDR2 is FYNNEI. V was pared by 6 bases and J by 0 bases, with 15 bases between. The CDR3 loop spans 16 amino acids.

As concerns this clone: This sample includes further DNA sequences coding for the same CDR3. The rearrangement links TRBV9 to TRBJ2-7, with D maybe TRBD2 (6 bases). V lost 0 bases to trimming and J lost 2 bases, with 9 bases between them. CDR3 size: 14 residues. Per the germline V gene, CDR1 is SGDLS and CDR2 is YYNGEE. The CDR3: CASSVAGGPYEQYF. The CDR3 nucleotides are TGTGCCAGCAGCGTAGCAGGAGGGCCCTACGAGCAGTACTTC. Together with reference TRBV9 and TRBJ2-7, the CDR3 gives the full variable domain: DSGVTQTPKHLITATGQRVTLRCSPRSGDLSVYWYQQSLDQGLQFLIQYYNGEERAKGNILERFSAQQFPDLHSELNLSSLELGDSALYFCASSVAGGPYEQYFGPGTRLTVT.

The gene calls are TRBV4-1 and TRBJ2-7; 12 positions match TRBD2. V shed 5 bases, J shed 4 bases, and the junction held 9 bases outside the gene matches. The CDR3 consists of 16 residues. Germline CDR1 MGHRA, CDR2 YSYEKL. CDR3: CASSFEPGLAGYEQYF. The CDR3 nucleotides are TGCGCCAGCAGCTTTGAACCGGGACTAGCGGGTTACGAGCAGTACTTC.

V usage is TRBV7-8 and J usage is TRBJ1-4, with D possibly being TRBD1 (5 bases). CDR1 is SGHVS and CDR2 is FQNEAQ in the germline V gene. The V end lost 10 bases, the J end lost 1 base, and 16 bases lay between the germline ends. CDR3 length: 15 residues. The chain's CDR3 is CATLRGVRTNEKLFF. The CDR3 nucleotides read TGTGCCACCCTGCGGGGGGTAAGAACTAATGAAAAACTGTTTTTT. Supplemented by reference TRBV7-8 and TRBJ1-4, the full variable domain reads GAGVSQSPRYKVAKRGQDVALRCDPISGHVSLFWYQQALGQGPEFLTYFQNEAQLDKSGLPSDRFFAERPEGSVSTLKIQRTQQEDSAVYLCATLRGVRTNEKLFFGSGTQLSVL.

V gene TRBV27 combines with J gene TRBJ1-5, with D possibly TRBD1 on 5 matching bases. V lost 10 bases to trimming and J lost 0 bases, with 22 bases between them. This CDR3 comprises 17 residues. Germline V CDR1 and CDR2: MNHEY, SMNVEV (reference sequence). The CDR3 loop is CATSDHLGAYSNQPQHF. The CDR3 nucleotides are TGTGCCACCTCGGACCACCTTGGGGCCTATAGCAATCAGCCCCAGCATTTT.

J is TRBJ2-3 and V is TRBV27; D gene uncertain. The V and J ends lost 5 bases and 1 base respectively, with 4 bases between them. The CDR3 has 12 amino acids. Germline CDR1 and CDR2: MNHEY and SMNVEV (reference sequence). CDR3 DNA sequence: TGTGCCAGCAGTCCGGGCACAGATACGCAGTATTTT. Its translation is CASSPGTDTQYF.

The DNA of the CDR3 is TGTGCCAGCAGTTACGGGAACCTGAATGAGCAGTTCTTC. Its protein is CASSYGNLNEQFF. The gene calls are TRBV6-6 and TRBJ2-1; D unclear. CDR1 MNHNY and CDR2 SVGAGI come from the germline V gene (reference sequence). Trimming pared 2 bases from V and 7 bases from J, leaving 9 bases between. This CDR3 has 13 residues.

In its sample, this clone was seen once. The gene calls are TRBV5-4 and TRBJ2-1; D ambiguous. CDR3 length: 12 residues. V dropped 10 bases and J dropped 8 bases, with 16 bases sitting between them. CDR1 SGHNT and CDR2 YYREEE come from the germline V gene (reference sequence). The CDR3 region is CAVRATRHEQFF. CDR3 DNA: TGTGCCGTCCGGGCCACGCGGCATGAGCAGTTCTTC.

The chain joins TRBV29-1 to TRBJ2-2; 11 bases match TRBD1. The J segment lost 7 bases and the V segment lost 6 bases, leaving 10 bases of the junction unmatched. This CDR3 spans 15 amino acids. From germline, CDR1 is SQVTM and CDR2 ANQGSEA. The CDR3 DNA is TGCAGCGTCGTTTACCGGGACAGGGGGTACGGGGAGCTGTTTTTT. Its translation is CSVVYRDRGYGELFF.

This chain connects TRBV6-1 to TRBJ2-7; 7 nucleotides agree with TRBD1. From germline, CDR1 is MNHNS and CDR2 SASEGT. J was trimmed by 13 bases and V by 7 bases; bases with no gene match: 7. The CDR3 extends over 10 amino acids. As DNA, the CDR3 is TGTGCCAGCAAAATGGACAGGCTATACTTC. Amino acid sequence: CASKMDRLYF.

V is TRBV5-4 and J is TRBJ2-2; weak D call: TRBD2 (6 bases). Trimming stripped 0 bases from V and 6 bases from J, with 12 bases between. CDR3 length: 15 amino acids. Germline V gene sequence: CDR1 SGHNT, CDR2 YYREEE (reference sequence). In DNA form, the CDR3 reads TGTGCCAGCAGCTTGGGGCCCGGGAGTGCCGGGGAGCTGTTTTTT. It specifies CASSLGPGSAGELFF. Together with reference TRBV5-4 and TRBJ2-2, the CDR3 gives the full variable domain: ETGVTQSPTHLIKTRGQQVTLRCSSQSGHNTVSWYQQALGQGPQFIFQYYREEENGRGNFPPRFSGLQFPNYSSELNVNALELDDSALYLCASSLGPGSAGELFFGEGSRLTVL.

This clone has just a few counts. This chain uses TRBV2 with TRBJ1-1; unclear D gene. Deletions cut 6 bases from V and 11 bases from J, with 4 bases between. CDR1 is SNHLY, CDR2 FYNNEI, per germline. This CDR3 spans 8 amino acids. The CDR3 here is CASRVAFF. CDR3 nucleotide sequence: TGTGCCAGCAGGGTGGCTTTCTTT.

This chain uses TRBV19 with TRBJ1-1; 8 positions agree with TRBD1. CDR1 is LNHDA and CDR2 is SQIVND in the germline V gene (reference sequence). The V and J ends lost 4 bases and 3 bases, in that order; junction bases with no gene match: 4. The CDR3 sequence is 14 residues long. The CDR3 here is CASSTGTGYTEAFF. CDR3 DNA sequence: TGTGCCAGTAGTACGGGGACAGGCTACACTGAAGCTTTCTTT.

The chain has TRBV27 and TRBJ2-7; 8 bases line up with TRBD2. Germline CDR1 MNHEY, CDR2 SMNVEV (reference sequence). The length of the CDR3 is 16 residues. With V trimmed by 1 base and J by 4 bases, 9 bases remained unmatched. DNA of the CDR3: TGTGCCAGCAGTTTATTGTTTGGAGCGGGAGTTTACGAGCAGTACTTC. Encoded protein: CASSLLFGAGVYEQYF.

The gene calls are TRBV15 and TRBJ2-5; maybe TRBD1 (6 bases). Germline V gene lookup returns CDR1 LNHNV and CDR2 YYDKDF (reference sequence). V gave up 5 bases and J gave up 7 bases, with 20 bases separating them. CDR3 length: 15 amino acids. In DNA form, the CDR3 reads TGTGCCACCAGCGGGAGACAGGCCGGGGTAGGGACCCAGTACTTC. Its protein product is CATSGRQAGVGTQYF.

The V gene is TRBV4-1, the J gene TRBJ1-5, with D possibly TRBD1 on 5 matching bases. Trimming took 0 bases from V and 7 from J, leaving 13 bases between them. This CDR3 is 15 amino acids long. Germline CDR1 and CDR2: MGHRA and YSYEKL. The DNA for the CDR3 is TGCGCCAGCAGCCAAGATCGCGGGGCAGACCAGCCCCAGCATTTT. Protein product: CASSQDRGADQPQHF.

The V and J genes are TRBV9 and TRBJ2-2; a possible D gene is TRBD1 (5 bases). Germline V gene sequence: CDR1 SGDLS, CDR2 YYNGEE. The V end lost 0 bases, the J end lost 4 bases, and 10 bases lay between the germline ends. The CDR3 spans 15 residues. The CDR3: CASSVADISTGELFF. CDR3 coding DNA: TGTGCCAGCAGCGTAGCGGACATTAGCACCGGGGAGCTGTTTTTT.

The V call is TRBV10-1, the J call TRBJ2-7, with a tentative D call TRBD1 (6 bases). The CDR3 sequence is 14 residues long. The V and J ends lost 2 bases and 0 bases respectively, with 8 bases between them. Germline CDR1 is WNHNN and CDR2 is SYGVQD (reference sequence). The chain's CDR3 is CASSEGGGSYEQYF. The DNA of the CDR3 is TGCGCCAGCAGTGAGGGGGGCGGCTCCTACGAGCAGTACTTC.

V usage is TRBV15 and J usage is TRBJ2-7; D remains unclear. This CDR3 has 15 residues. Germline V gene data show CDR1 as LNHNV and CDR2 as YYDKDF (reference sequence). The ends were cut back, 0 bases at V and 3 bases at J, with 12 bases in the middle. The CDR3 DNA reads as TGTGCCACCAGCAGAGATCGTGCAGCTCTCTACGAGCAGTACTTC. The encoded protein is CATSRDRAALYEQYF.

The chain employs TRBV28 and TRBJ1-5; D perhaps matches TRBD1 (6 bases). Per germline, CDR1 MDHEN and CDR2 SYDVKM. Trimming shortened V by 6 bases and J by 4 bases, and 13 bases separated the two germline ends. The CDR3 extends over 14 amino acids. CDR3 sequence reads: CASRPRDINQPQHF. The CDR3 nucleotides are TGTGCCAGCAGACCCCGGGACATAAATCAGCCCCAGCATTTT.

The DNA of the CDR3 is TGTGCCACCAGCAGAGGAGACAGTCTCTATGGCTACACCTTC. This sequence encodes CATSRGDSLYGYTF. The V call is TRBV15, the J call TRBJ1-2; D might be TRBD1 (5 bases). Trimming cost V 1 base and J 4 bases, with 10 bases left between them. Germline CDR1 and CDR2: LNHNV and YYDKDF (reference sequence). CDR3 size: 14 residues.

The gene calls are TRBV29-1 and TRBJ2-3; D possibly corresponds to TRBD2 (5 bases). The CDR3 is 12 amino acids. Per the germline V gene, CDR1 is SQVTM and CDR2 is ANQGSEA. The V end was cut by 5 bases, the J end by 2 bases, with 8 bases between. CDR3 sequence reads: CSVPGYTDTQYF. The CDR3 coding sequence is TGCAGCGTTCCGGGGTACACAGATACGCAGTATTTT.